The source of this T cell receptor beta chain is a study of blood T cell repertoires in COVID-19. Cohorts were determined from participant-reported clinical history. Donors of Cohort 3 who recovered were those that had two negative PCRs, clearance, or symptom resolution. CDR1 is KGHSH, CDR2 LQKENI, per germline. V shed 1 base and J 6 bases; nucleotides not matched to a gene: 4. The CDR3 has 14 residues. This table comes from immunoSEQ multiplex PCR, and its TCRdb copy is limited to in-frame clones, with some not included. The repertoire holds approximately 170,000 clones, with approximately 84% as singletons.

V is TRBV18 and J is TRBJ1-1; TRBD1 agrees at 8 bases. The sequencing input was PBMCs or T cells enriched from blood (not recorded which). The source is a woman aged 25-40 years who had recovered from COVID-19. The CDR3 bases are TGTGCCAGCTCACCACGGACAGGGCCCTCTGAAGCTTTCTTT. Encoded protein: CASSPRTGPSEAFF.